This T cell receptor (beta chain) comes out of a study of cytotoxic CD8 clonotypes in ibrutinib-treated CLL. About the study: After a median of about six years, roughly 15 patients stayed remitted and around twelve progressed; responses had been partial in roughly 25 and complete in 2.

Concerning this clone: No antigen is known for it.

Clones were read by immunoSEQ multiplex PCR, and TCRdb kept only the in-frame ones, dropping some. The table includes tens of thousands of clones, just over 90% detected once. Looked up from germline, CDR1 is GTSNPN and CDR2 is SVGIG (reference sequence). This CDR3 is 13 amino acids long. Study-level results: Sampling times (in sustained-remission versus progressing patients) were not the same. Clonality, elevated at ibrutinib response, dropped back toward baseline at progression. Treatment saw public clonotypes, which were uncommon, either contract or stay stable.

The rearrangement joins TRBV30 to TRBJ2-5; tentative D call: TRBD2 (5 bases). The TCR sequence derives from a human donor with chronic lymphocytic leukemia. Sequenced here: PBMCs, sampled after 12 months of ibrutinib treatment. The CDR3 loop is CARKSEDQETQYF. CDR3 nucleotides: TGTGCACGGAAGTCGGAGGACCAAGAGACCCAGTACTTC. Full variable domain (rest looked up from reference TRBV30 and TRBJ2-5): SQTIHQWPATLVQPVGSPLSLECTVEGTSNPNLYWYRQAAGRGLQLLFYSVGIGQISSEVPQNLSASRPQDRQFILSSKKLLLSDSGFYLCARKSEDQETQYFGPGTRLLVL.